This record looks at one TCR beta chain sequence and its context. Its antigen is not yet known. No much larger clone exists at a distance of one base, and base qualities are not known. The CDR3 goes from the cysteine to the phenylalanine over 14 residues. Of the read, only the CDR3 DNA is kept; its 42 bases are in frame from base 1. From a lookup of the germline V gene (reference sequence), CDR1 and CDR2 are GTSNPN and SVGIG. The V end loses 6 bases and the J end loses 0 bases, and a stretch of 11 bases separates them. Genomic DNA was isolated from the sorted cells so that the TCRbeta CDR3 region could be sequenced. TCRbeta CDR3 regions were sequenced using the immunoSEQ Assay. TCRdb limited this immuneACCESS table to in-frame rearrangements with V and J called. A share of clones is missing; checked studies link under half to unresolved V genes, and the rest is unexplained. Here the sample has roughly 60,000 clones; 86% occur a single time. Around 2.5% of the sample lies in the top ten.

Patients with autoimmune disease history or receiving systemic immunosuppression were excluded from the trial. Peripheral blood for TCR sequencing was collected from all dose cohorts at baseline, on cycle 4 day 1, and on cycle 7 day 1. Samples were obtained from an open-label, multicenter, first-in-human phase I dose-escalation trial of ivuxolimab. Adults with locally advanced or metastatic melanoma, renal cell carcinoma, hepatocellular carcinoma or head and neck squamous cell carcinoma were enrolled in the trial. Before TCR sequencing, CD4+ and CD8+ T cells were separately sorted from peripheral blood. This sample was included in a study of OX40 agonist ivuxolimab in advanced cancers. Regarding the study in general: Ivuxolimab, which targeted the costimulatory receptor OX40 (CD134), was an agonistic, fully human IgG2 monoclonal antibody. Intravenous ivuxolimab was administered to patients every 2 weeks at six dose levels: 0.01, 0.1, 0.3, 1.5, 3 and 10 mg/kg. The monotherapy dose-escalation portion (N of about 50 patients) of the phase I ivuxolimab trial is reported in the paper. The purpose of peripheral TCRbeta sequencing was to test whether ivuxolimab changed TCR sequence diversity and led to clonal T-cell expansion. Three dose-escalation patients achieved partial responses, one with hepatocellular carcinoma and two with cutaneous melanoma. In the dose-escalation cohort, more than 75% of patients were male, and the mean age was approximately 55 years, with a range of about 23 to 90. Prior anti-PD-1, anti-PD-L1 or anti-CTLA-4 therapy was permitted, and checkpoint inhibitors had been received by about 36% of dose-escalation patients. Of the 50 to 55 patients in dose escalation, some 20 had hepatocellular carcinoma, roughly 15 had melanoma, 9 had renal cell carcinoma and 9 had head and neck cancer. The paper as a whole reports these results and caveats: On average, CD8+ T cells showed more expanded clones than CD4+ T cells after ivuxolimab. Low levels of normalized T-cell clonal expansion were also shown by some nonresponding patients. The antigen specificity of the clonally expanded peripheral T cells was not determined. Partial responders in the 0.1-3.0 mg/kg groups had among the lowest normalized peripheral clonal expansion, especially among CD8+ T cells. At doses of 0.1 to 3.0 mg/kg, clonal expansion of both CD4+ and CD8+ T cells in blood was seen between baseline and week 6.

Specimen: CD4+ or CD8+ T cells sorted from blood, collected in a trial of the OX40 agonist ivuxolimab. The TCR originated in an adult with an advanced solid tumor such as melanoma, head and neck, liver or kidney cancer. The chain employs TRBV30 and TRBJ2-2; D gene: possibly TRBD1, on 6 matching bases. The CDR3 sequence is CACPDRANTGELFF. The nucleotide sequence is TGTGCCTGCCCGGACAGAGCGAACACCGGGGAGCTGTTTTTT.